This T cell receptor (beta chain) was sequenced in a study of technical replicates of blood from several donors. V gave up 0 bases and J gave up 7 bases, with 9 bases separating them. The CDR3 sequence is 14 residues long. Germline values: CDR1 MNHEY, CDR2 SVGAGI. Clones were sequenced by immunoSEQ multiplex PCR, and TCRdb holds only the in-frame ones, with some missing. Here the sample spans over 10,000 clones, more than 85% being singletons. The genes are TRBV6-5 and TRBJ2-2; D gene ambiguous. The clonotype comes from a human donor in good health. Sequencing input: PBMCs. As DNA, the CDR3 is TGTGCCAGCAGTTACTCGAGTACCGGCGGGGAGCTGTTTTTT. Amino acids: CASSYSSTGGELFF.